The sample holds many counts of the clone carrying this T cell receptor (beta chain). Its antigen is as yet unknown. Documented time point: sample taken at primary tumor resection. Material for sequencing was whole RNA from tumor, nontumor lung or frozen PBMC, left unsorted. Patients with untreated early-stage non-small cell lung cancer, numbering some 72, were the donors. This record belongs to a study of spatial heterogeneity in lung cancer. Study in general: The average appearance count of each unique TCR and UMI combination in raw reads was more than 9.5. Study results and caveats: At resection, ubiquitous expanded tumor TCRs appeared in blood more than at follow-up.

The CDR3 has 15 amino acids. CDR1 is MRHNA, CDR2 SNTAGT, per germline. Trimming removed 0 bases at V and 2 bases at J, with 8 bases between. Every molecule of TCR cDNA had its own unique molecular identifier. From the 5' RACE reads, TCRdb called clonotypes with MiXCR, one entry per CDR3 protein. The profile covers about 82,000 distinct CDR3 sequences, with around 13% appearing a single time and 3.5% to 5.5% taken by the ten largest. This sequence originates from a male donor with early-stage non-small cell lung cancer. The rearrangement uses TRBV6-4 and TRBJ2-1, with D tentatively TRBD2 (5 bases). The material sequenced was PBMCs, taken at surgery. CDR3: CASSDSIGTYNEQFF. In nucleotides, the CDR3 is TGTGCCAGCAGTGACTCCATCGGGACCTACAATGAGCAGTTCTTC.